The rows below give T cell receptor beta chains drawn from one sample of a study of blood T cell repertoires in COVID-19. TCRdb's table, derived via immunoSEQ multiplex PCR, lists solely in-frame clones and lacks some. The data show 100,000 to 150,000 clones, around 86% seen once. Sequencing was performed on peripheral blood. All receptors derive from a man aged 40-49 years with active or convalescent COVID-19. The CDR3 runs from the conserved cysteine through the conserved F or W. A D gene is named only where the DNA matches it firmly. The size of a clone is reported for some rows only, either as once, few or many, or as a class for expanded clones.

clone_size d_call j_call v_call cdr3_aa cdr3_nt
. . TRBJ1-6 TRBV2 CASSQGNSPLHF TGTGCCAGCAGCCAGGGGAATTCACCCCTCCACTTT
. . TRBJ1-4 TRBV5-1 CASSLAGTKAGEKLFF TGCGCCAGCAGCTTGGCGGGGACAAAGGCGGGTGAAAAACTGTTTTTT
. . TRBJ1-4 TRBV2 CASSEVASNEKLFF TGTGCCAGCAGTGAAGTCGCTAGTAATGAAAAACTGTTTTTT
. . TRBJ1-4 TRBV4-3 CASSQGEATNEKLFF TGCGCCAGCAGCCAAGGAGAAGCAACTAATGAAAAACTGTTTTTT
. . TRBJ1-2 TRBV27 CASSLRVTGSPNYGYTF TGTGCCAGCAGTTTAAGGGTCACAGGGTCCCCTAACTATGGCTACACCTTC
. . TRBJ1-1 TRBV3-1/TRBV3-2 CASSQGAGGTEAFF TGTGCCAGCAGCCAAGGAGCGGGGGGCACTGAAGCTTTCTTT
. TRBD1 TRBJ2-7 TRBV5-6 CASWVWDRDLGPYF TGTGCCAGCTGGGTGTGGGACAGGGACTTAGGCCCGTACTTC
. TRBD2 TRBJ2-5 TRBV5-1 CASSPLSGGQETQYF TGCGCCAGCAGCCCTCTTAGCGGGGGCCAAGAGACCCAGTACTTC
. . TRBJ1-4 TRBV18 CASSPQGRGGEKLFF TGTGCCAGCTCACCACAGGGCAGGGGTGGCGAAAAACTGTTTTTT
. TRBD2 TRBJ2-7 TRBV10-3 CAMTSASGGSYEQYF TGTGCCATGACTTCGGCTAGCGGGGGATCCTACGAGCAGTACTTC
. . TRBJ1-2 TRBV3-1/TRBV3-2 CASSNQGGGYTF TGTGCCAGCAGCAATCAGGGAGGCGGCTACACCTTC
. . TRBJ1-3 TRBV6-5 CASRQGVSGNTIYF TGTGCCAGCAGACAAGGAGTCTCTGGAAACACCATATATTTT
. . TRBJ1-5 TRBV5-1 CASSLAAGSSQPQHF TGCGCCAGCAGCTTGGCGGCAGGGTCATCTCAGCCCCAGCATTTT
few TRBD1 TRBJ2-7 TRBV6-5 CASRSPPGQGYEQYF TGTGCCAGCAGGAGTCCCCCGGGACAGGGGTACGAGCAGTACTTC
. . TRBJ2-3 TRBV5-1 CASSLVEEGTDTQYF TGCGCCAGCAGCTTGGTAGAGGAAGGAACAGATACGCAGTATTTT
. . TRBJ1-6 TRBV3-1/TRBV3-2 CASSPQGGNSPLHF TGTGCCAGCAGCCCCCAGGGCGGTAATTCACCCCTCCACTTT
. TRBD1 TRBJ1-1 TRBV4-1 CASSQETGALGNTEAFF TGCGCCAGCAGCCAAGAGACAGGGGCGCTTGGGAACACTGAAGCTTTCTTT
. TRBD1 TRBJ1-6 TRBV5-1 CASSSGQVNSPLHF TGCGCCAGCAGCTCGGGACAGGTTAATTCACCCCTCCACTTT
. TRBD1 TRBJ1-3 TRBV5-1 CASSSRTGTDTIYF TGCGCCAGCAGCTCCCGGACAGGCACCGACACCATATATTTT
. TRBD1 TRBJ1-5 TRBV2 CASSEAGTVKNQPQHF TGTGCCAGCAGTGAAGCGGGGACAGTTAAAAATCAGCCCCAGCATTTT
. . TRBJ1-2 TRBV30 CAWSVRGYGYTF TGTGCCTGGAGTGTACGCGGCTATGGCTACACCTTC
. . TRBJ2-7 TRBV6-6 CASSLQTYEQYF TGTGCCAGCAGCCTACAGACCTACGAGCAGTACTTC
few . TRBJ2-2 TRBV7-6 CASRRTPENTGELFF TGTGCCAGCAGACGGACACCCGAGAACACCGGGGAGCTGTTTTTT
. TRBD1 TRBJ1-1 TRBV7-2 CASSLDRGGTEAFF TGTGCCAGCAGCTTAGACAGGGGGGGAACTGAAGCTTTCTTT
. . TRBJ1-1 TRBV11-2 CASSLNRVNTEAFF TGTGCCAGCAGCTTAAACAGGGTGAACACTGAAGCTTTCTTT
. TRBD1 TRBJ2-7 TRBV18 CASSAGQETSYEQYF TGTGCCAGCTCAGCGGGACAGGAGACTTCCTACGAGCAGTACTTC
. TRBD1 TRBJ1-4 TRBV10-3 CAISGAGGGGNEKLFF TGTGCCATCAGTGGGGCAGGGGGTGGAGGTAATGAAAAACTGTTTTTT
. TRBD2 TRBJ2-7 TRBV7-2 CASSLPSLAGGLEQYF TGTGCCAGCAGCTTACCCAGCCTAGCGGGGGGGCTCGAGCAGTACTTC
. TRBD1 TRBJ1-5 TRBV10-3 CAISDRDRNQPQHF TGTGCCATCAGTGACCGGGACAGAAATCAGCCCCAGCATTTT
. TRBD1 TRBJ1-5 TRBV6-5 CASSTGGSQPQHF TGTGCCAGCAGTACAGGGGGAAGTCAGCCCCAGCATTTT
. TRBD1 TRBJ1-5 TRBV7-2 CASSLVQGMSQPQHF TGTGCCAGCAGCTTAGTACAGGGGATGAGTCAGCCCCAGCATTTT
. TRBD1 TRBJ2-7 TRBV9 CASSVDLSGGMNEQYF TGTGCCAGCAGCGTAGATTTGTCAGGGGGCATGAACGAGCAGTACTTC
few TRBD2 TRBJ2-7 TRBV18 CASSPPSGGSRAEQYF TGTGCCAGCTCACCACCGAGCGGGGGCTCCCGGGCCGAGCAGTACTTC
. . TRBJ1-1 TRBV7-2 CASSLVGLAGDSPAFF TGTGCCAGCAGCTTAGTTGGTTTGGCAGGGGATAGCCCGGCTTTCTTT
few TRBD1 TRBJ1-6 TRBV4-3 CASSQGSLQGKGAYNSPLHF TGCGCCAGCAGCCAAGGTTCTCTTCAGGGGAAGGGGGCTTATAATTCACCCCTCCACTTT
. TRBD1 TRBJ1-6 TRBV5-6 CASSRDRDSPLHF TGTGCCAGCAGCCGGGACAGAGATTCACCCCTCCACTTT
few . TRBJ1-6 TRBV6-4 CASSDDSFNSPLHF TGTGCCAGCAGTGACGACAGCTTCAATTCACCCCTCCACTTT
few TRBD2 TRBJ2-3 TRBV6-4 CASSDREGDTQYF TGTGCCAGCAGTGACAGGGAGGGAGATACGCAGTATTTT
. . TRBJ1-2 TRBV11-1 CASSFDSYGYTF TGTGCCAGCAGCTTCGACAGCTATGGCTACACCTTC
. . TRBJ2-1 TRBV25-1 CASSMAGQNEQFF TGTGCCAGCAGTATGGCAGGGCAAAATGAGCAGTTCTTC
. . TRBJ2-5 TRBV7-2 CASSLGGRDWETQYF TGTGCCAGCAGCTTAGGAGGCAGGGACTGGGAGACCCAGTACTTC
. . TRBJ1-6 TRBV25-1 CASSKTGTPYNSPLHF TGTGCCAGCAGTAAGACAGGCACACCCTATAATTCACCCCTCCACTTT
once . TRBJ2-2 TRBV10-3 CAISEGQGNTGELFF TGTGCCATCAGTGAGGGGCAGGGAAACACCGGGGAGCTGTTTTTT
. TRBD1 TRBJ1-2 TRBV19 CASSRGQGNYGYTF TGTGCCAGTAGTAGGGGACAGGGGAACTATGGCTACACCTTC
. . TRBJ2-3 TRBV6-1 CASSEAGATTDTQYF TGTGCCAGCAGTGAGGCGGGGGCAACCACAGATACGCAGTATTTT
once . TRBJ2-5 TRBV5-1 CASSPGGRGTETQYF TGCGCCAGCAGCCCCGGGGGGCGGGGTACAGAGACCCAGTACTTC
once . TRBJ1-1 TRBV5-1 CASSPLTEAEAFF TGCGCCAGCAGCCCACTGACAGAAGCTGAAGCTTTCTTT
once TRBD1 TRBJ1-4 TRBV28 CASRRTGVDEKLFF TGTGCCAGCCGCCGGACAGGGGTAGATGAAAAACTGTTTTTT
. TRBD2 TRBJ2-2 TRBV3-1/TRBV3-2 CASSRGTSGGTNTGELFF TGTGCCAGCAGCCGCGGGACTAGCGGGGGGACGAACACCGGGGAGCTGTTTTTT
. TRBD1 TRBJ2-3 TRBV14 CASSHTRDRGADTQYF TGTGCCAGCAGCCACACCCGGGACAGGGGCGCAGATACGCAGTATTTT
. TRBD1 TRBJ1-1 TRBV18 CASSSRTGSGTEAFF TGTGCCAGCTCATCCCGGACAGGGAGCGGCACTGAAGCTTTCTTT
. TRBD1 TRBJ2-4 TRBV5-1 CASSPGTDLAKNIQYF TGCGCCAGCAGCCCCGGGACAGATCTAGCCAAAAACATTCAGTACTTC
. . TRBJ1-2 TRBV20-1 CSAGDNYGYTF TGCAGTGCGGGGGACAATTATGGCTACACCTTC